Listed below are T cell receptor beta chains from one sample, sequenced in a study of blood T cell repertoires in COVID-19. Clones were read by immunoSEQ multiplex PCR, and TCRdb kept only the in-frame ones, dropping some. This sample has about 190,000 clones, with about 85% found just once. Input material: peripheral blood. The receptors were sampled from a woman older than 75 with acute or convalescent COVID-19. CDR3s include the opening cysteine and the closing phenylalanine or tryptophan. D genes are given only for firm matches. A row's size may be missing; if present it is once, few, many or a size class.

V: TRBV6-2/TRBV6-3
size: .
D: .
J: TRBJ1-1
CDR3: CASSYSTGFANTEAFF
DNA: TGTGCCAGCAGTTACTCGACGGGGTTCGCTAACACTGAAGCTTTCTTT

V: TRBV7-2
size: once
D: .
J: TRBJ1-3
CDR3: CASSLGPGQFSGNTIYF
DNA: TGTGCCAGCAGCTTAGGACCAGGTCAATTCTCTGGAAACACCATATATTTT

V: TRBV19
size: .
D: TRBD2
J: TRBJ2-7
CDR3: CASSISGMVLSYEQYF
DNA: TGTGCCAGTAGTATTAGCGGGATGGTTTTATCCTACGAGCAGTACTTC

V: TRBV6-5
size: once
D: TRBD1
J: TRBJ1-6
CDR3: CASRSTGGNSPLHF
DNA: TGTGCCAGCAGGTCGACAGGGGGAAATTCACCCCTCCACTTT

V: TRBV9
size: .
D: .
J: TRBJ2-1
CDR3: CASSVASYNEQFF
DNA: TGTGCCAGCAGCGTAGCCAGCTACAATGAGCAGTTCTTC

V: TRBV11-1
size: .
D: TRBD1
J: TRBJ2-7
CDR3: CASSSPGTGDYEQYF
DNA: TGTGCCAGCAGCTCCCCCGGGACAGGGGATTACGAGCAGTACTTC

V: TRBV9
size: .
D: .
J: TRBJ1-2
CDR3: CASSTTRGNLHYGYTF
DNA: TGTGCCAGCAGCACTACCCGAGGAAACCTGCACTATGGCTACACCTTC

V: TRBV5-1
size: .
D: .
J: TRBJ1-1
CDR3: CASNREGTEAFF
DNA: TGCGCCAGCAACAGGGAGGGCACTGAAGCTTTCTTT

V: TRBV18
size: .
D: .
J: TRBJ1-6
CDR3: CASSPSGQGLSPLHF
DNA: TGTGCCAGCTCTCCCAGTGGGCAGGGGCTTTCACCCCTCCACTTT

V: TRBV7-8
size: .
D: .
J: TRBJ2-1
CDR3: CASSRRTGVPSYNEQFF
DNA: TGTGCCAGCAGCCGCCGGACCGGGGTACCCTCCTACAATGAGCAGTTCTTC

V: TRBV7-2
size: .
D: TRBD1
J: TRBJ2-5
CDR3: CASRQTGGQETQYF
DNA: TGTGCCAGCAGACAAACAGGGGGTCAAGAGACCCAGTACTTC

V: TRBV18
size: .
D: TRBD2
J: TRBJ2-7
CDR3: CASSRSAGAPEQYF
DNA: TGTGCCAGCTCACGTTCAGCGGGAGCGCCGGAGCAGTACTTC

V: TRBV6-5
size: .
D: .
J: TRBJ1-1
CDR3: CASSYLGNTEAFF
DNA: TGTGCCAGCAGTTATCTCGGGAACACTGAAGCTTTCTTT

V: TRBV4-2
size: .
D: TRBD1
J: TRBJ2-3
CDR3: CASSQKGGVGTGITDTQYF
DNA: TGTGCCAGCAGCCAAAAAGGGGGGGTAGGGACAGGGATCACAGATACGCAGTATTTT

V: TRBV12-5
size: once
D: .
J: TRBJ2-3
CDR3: CASGQLAAPDTQYF
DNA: TGTGCTAGTGGTCAACTAGCTGCTCCTGATACGCAGTATTTT

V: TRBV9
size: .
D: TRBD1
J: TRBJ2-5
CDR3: CASSYGQGEETQYF
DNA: TGTGCCAGCAGCTACGGACAGGGAGAAGAGACCCAGTACTTC

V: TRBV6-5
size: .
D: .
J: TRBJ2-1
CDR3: CASSPSGPYNEQFF
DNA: TGTGCCAGCAGCCCGAGCGGACCTTACAATGAGCAGTTCTTC

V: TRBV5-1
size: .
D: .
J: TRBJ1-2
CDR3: CASRRAGEGYGYTF
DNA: TGCGCCAGCAGGCGAGCCGGGGAAGGCTATGGCTACACCTTC

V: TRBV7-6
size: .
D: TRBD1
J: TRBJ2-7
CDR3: CASSLGTGVTSEQYF
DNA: TGTGCCAGCAGCTTGGGGACAGGGGTAACTAGCGAGCAGTACTTC

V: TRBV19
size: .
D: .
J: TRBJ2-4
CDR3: CASSTDSILSESIQYF
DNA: TGTGCCAGTAGTACCGACTCAATTTTAAGTGAGAGCATTCAGTACTTC

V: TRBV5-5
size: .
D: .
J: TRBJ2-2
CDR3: CASSLDPSSYTGELFF
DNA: TGTGCCAGCAGCTTGGATCCTAGCTCATACACCGGGGAGCTGTTTTTT

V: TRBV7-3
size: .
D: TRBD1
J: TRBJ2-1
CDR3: CASSSQTGEVYNEQFF
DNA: TGTGCCAGCAGCTCGCAGACAGGGGAGGTCTACAATGAGCAGTTCTTC

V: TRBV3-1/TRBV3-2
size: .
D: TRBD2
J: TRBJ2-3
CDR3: CASSPQHSTSGVDTQYF
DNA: TGTGCCAGCAGCCCCCAACATTCGACTAGCGGAGTCGATACGCAGTATTTT

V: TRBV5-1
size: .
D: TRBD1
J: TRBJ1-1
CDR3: CASSWVGTALNTEAFF
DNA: TGCGCCAGCAGCTGGGTAGGGACAGCATTAAACACTGAAGCTTTCTTT

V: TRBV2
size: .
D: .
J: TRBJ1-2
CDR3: CASRPTDFLYGYTF
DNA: TGTGCCAGCAGACCGACAGATTTTTTATATGGCTACACCTTC

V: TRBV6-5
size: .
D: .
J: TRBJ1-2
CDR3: CASSSSMAGYTF
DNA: TGTGCCAGCAGTAGTTCGATGGCTGGCTACACCTTC

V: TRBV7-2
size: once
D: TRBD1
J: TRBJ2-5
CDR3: CASSPSGTGAQQTQYF
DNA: TGTGCCAGCAGCCCCTCCGGGACAGGGGCGCAGCAGACCCAGTACTTC

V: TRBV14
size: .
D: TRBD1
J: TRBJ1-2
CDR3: CASSHTSDRVDGYTF
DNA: TGTGCCAGCAGCCACACATCGGACAGGGTAGATGGCTACACCTTC

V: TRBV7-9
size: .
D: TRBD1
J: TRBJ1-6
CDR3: CASSEGQGEGTLHF
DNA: TGTGCCAGCAGCGAGGGACAGGGTGAGGGGACCCTCCACTTT

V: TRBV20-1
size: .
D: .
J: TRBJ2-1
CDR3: CSASGSGHNEQFF
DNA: TGCAGTGCTAGTGGCAGCGGACACAATGAGCAGTTCTTC

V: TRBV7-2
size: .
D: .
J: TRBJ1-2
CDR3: CASSPQTVLINYGYTF
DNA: TGTGCCAGCAGCCCCCAGACAGTTCTCATTAACTATGGCTACACCTTC

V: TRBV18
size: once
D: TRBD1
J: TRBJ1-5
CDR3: CASSPRTGVNQPQHF
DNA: TGTGCCAGCTCACCACGGACAGGAGTCAATCAGCCCCAGCATTTT

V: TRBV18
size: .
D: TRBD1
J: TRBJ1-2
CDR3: CASSQSHGTGEGYTF
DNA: TGTGCCAGCTCACAGAGCCATGGGACAGGGGAAGGCTACACCTTC

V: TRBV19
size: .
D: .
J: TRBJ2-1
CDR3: CASSIGGRNNEQFF
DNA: TGTGCCAGTAGTATTGGAGGGAGAAACAATGAGCAGTTCTTC

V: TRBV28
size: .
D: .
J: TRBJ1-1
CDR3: CASTSPFGRERHTEAFF
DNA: TGTGCCAGCACCTCTCCCTTCGGACGGGAGAGGCACACTGAAGCTTTCTTT

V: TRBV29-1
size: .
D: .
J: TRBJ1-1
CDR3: CSVEINQGNTEAFF
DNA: TGCAGCGTTGAGATAAATCAGGGGAACACTGAAGCTTTCTTT

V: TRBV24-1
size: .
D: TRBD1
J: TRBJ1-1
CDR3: CATSDDRGKAFF
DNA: TGTGCCACCAGTGATGACAGGGGGAAAGCTTTCTTT

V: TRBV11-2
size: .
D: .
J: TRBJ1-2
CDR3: CASSLDQGNYGYTF
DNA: TGTGCCAGCAGCTTAGATCAGGGTAACTATGGCTACACCTTC

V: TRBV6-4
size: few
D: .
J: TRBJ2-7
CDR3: CAGDGRAGPYEQYF
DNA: TGTGCCGGGGATGGCAGGGCAGGGCCCTACGAGCAGTACTTC

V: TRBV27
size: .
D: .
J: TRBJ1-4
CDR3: CASSSSGQGAEKLFF
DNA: .

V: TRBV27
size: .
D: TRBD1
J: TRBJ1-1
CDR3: CASSRQGYTEAFF
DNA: TGTGCCAGCAGTCGACAGGGGTACACTGAAGCTTTCTTT

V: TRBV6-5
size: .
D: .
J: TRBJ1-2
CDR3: CASLLANRQNYGYTF
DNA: TGTGCCAGCCTGTTAGCAAATCGACAGAACTATGGCTACACCTTC

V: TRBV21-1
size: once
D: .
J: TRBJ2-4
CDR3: CASTKGGRQGVLAKNIQYF
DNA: TGTGCCAGCACCAAGGGTGGTCGGCAGGGGGTGTTAGCCAAAAACATTCAGTACTTC

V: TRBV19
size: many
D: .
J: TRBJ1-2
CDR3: CASSSRARDYGYTF
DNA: TGTGCCAGTAGTTCGAGGGCGCGGGACTATGGCTACACCTTC